Presented here are 8 T cell receptor beta chains from one specimen sequenced in a study of blood T cell repertoires in COVID-19. Libraries were prepared by immunoSEQ multiplex PCR; TCRdb keeps only in-frame clonotypes and omits some of them. Here the sample spans under 200,000 clones, about 87% being singletons. Specimen: peripheral blood. These TCRs come from a man aged 40-49 years with active or convalescent COVID-19.

V usage is TRBV7-3 and J usage is TRBJ1-3; D call uncertain. V was cut by 2 bases and J by 3 bases, with 11 bases left in between. CDR1 SGHTA and CDR2 FQGTGA come from the germline V gene. This CDR3 has 15 amino acids. CDR3: CASSLEGGNGNTIYF. CDR3 sequence (DNA): TGTGCCAGCAGCTTAGAGGGCGGGAATGGAAACACCATATATTTT. The full variable domain, in which reference TRBV7-3 and TRBJ1-3 provide the parts outside the CDR3, is GAGVSQTPSNKVTEKGKYVELRCDPISGHTALYWYRQSLGQGPEFLIYFQGTGAADDSGLPNDRFFAVRPEGSVSTLKIQRTERGDSAVYLCASSLEGGNGNTIYFGEGSWLTVV.

The V gene is TRBV3-1 (or the pseudogene TRBV3-2), the J gene TRBJ1-1, with TRBD1 matching over 11 bases. V lost 4 bases to trimming and J lost 3 bases; unmatched junction nucleotides: 7. The CDR3 spans 16 residues. Looked up from germline, CDR1 is LGHDT and CDR2 is YNNKEL (reference sequence). The CDR3 region is CASSPLQGQGDTEAFF. The CDR3 bases are TGTGCCAGCAGCCCCCTTCAGGGACAGGGGGACACTGAAGCTTTCTTT.

The rearrangement uses TRBV28 and TRBJ1-2; D unresolved. Germline V gene lookup returns CDR1 MDHEN and CDR2 SYDVKM. The V and J ends lost 2 bases and 7 bases respectively, with 8 bases between them. There are 12 residues in the CDR3. The CDR3 region is CASSLTGGGYTF. Here the CDR3 DNA reads TGTGCCAGCAGTTTAACGGGAGGTGGCTACACCTTC.

This chain uses TRBV6-5 with TRBJ1-1; 7 bases are a match to TRBD1. V trimming: 6 bases; J trimming: 0 bases; junction bases outside the gene matches: 7. From germline, CDR1 is MNHEY and CDR2 SVGAGI. The CDR3 length is 15 residues. The CDR3 DNA sequence: TGTGCCAGCAGCGGGACAGCTATTATGAACACTGAAGCTTTCTTT. This gives the protein CASSGTAIMNTEAFF.

V usage is TRBV10-3 and J usage is TRBJ2-7, with TRBD1 as a possible D gene (6 bases). V was pared by 7 bases and J by 3 bases, with 13 bases between. The germline V gene encodes CDR1 ENHRY and CDR2 SYGVKD. CDR3 length: 13 residues. DNA for the CDR3: TGTGCCATCACTGCAGGGGTAGGCTACGAGCAGTACTTC. Its protein is CAITAGVGYEQYF.

This sequence joins TRBV6-2 or TRBV6-3 and TRBJ2-7, with TRBD1 matching 7 bases. V lost 4 bases and J lost 2; bases outside the gene matches: 14. The CDR3 has 17 residues. CDR1 and CDR2 from the germline V gene are MNHEY and SVGEGT. The CDR3 coding sequence is TGTGCCAGCAGTTCCGGGGCGACCCGACAGGGTGCCTACGAGCAGTACTTC. Translation gives CASSSGATRQGAYEQYF.

The chain employs TRBV27 and TRBJ2-7; 8 bases are a match to TRBD1. CDR1 and CDR2 from the germline V gene are MNHEY and SMNVEV (reference sequence). V dropped 6 bases and J dropped 5; count of bases not matched to a gene: 18. CDR3 size: 17 residues. CDR3: CASSLLPPDRVIDEQYF. The CDR3 nucleotides read TGTGCCAGCAGCCTTCTCCCTCCGGACAGGGTGATAGACGAGCAGTACTTC.

The chain links TRBV19 to TRBJ2-1; 10 nucleotides agree with TRBD2. V dropped 0 bases and J dropped 5; count of bases not matched to a gene: 4. Germline lookup yields CDR1 LNHDA and CDR2 SQIVND (reference sequence). This CDR3 contains 16 residues. The CDR3 nucleotides read TGTGCCAGTAGTATAGATCTAGCGGGGGACGACAATGAGCAGTTCTTC. Amino acids: CASSIDLAGDDNEQFF.